The rows below give T cell receptor beta chains drawn from one sample of a study of T cell repertoires in cytomegalovirus infection. For these TCRs, the target antigens are not known. TCRdb reanalysed the reads using MiXCR and keeps one entry per CDR3 protein. The sample lists about 110,000 distinct CDR3 sequences; about 30% were seen once. This specimen consisted of CD8+ T cells from cultured PBMCs, obtained from culture after CMV antigen stimulation. These receptors came from a human donor in good health (CMV status not recorded). Some clones in this sample may be carry-over from other donors' samples. CDR3s include the opening cysteine and the closing phenylalanine or tryptophan. The order of the fields is J gene, V gene, CDR3 protein.

j_call: TRBJ1-5; v_call: TRBV20-1; cdr3_aa: CSATEGGILEQPQHF
j_call: TRBJ2-1; v_call: TRBV2; cdr3_aa: CASSTVAGTSGGSSYNEQFF
j_call: TRBJ1-1; v_call: TRBV27; cdr3_aa: CASSLSRGATEAFF
j_call: TRBJ2-1; v_call: TRBV7-8; cdr3_aa: CASSTHRQGPSSYNEQFF
j_call: TRBJ2-1; v_call: TRBV6-5; cdr3_aa: CASSYFQDNEQFF
j_call: TRBJ2-3; v_call: TRBV7-6; cdr3_aa: CASSTTSGGAGDTQYF
j_call: TRBJ1-1; v_call: TRBV19; cdr3_aa: CASSILNTEAFF
j_call: TRBJ2-1; v_call: TRBV20-1; cdr3_aa: CSARGFGTGIDEQFF
j_call: TRBJ1-6; v_call: TRBV7-9; cdr3_aa: CASSLNGELNSPLHF
j_call: TRBJ2-7; v_call: TRBV5-1; cdr3_aa: CASTSGTGPGEQYF
j_call: TRBJ1-6; v_call: TRBV7-6; cdr3_aa: CASSRDRLLYNSPLHF
j_call: TRBJ2-5; v_call: TRBV27; cdr3_aa: CASSLLGLAGGVQETQYF
j_call: TRBJ1-1; v_call: TRBV27; cdr3_aa: CASHPQGGGTEAFF
j_call: TRBJ2-7; v_call: TRBV4-1; cdr3_aa: CASSQPLEEQYF
j_call: TRBJ1-1; v_call: TRBV25-1; cdr3_aa: CASSEGGLTEAFF
j_call: TRBJ2-2; v_call: TRBV28; cdr3_aa: CASSLESGNTGELFF
j_call: TRBJ1-5; v_call: TRBV20-1; cdr3_aa: CSARGQSSNQPQHF
j_call: TRBJ2-1; v_call: TRBV4-1; cdr3_aa: CASSQPGLAGEQFF
j_call: TRBJ2-5; v_call: TRBV27; cdr3_aa: CASKVEGSYQETQYF
j_call: TRBJ2-3; v_call: TRBV20-1; cdr3_aa: CSARDIAGGTDTQYF
j_call: TRBJ2-7; v_call: TRBV7-6; cdr3_aa: CASSPKTGGMIYEQYF
j_call: TRBJ1-2; v_call: TRBV2; cdr3_aa: CASSEGGGGVYGYTF
j_call: TRBJ1-2; v_call: TRBV7-4; cdr3_aa: CASSLRDPLYGYTF
j_call: TRBJ1-1; v_call: TRBV11-2; cdr3_aa: CASSSGTPVMNTEAFF
j_call: TRBJ2-1; v_call: TRBV27; cdr3_aa: CASSPRDRGFNEQFF
j_call: TRBJ2-3; v_call: TRBV11-2; cdr3_aa: CASSSLEGVTDTQYF
j_call: TRBJ2-3; v_call: TRBV6-6; cdr3_aa: CASSYSRGGPSGTQYF
j_call: TRBJ1-1; v_call: TRBV7-9; cdr3_aa: CASSPPTTGANTEAFF
j_call: TRBJ2-5; v_call: TRBV11-2; cdr3_aa: CASSFRTVGLKETQYF
j_call: TRBJ1-1; v_call: TRBV28; cdr3_aa: CASRERGSWAEAFF
j_call: TRBJ2-2; v_call: TRBV7-3; cdr3_aa: CASSSLGGHTGELFF
j_call: TRBJ2-7; v_call: TRBV7-9; cdr3_aa: CASSFRGVGYEQYF
j_call: TRBJ2-7; v_call: TRBV11-2; cdr3_aa: CASNQGLAGSSYEQYF
j_call: TRBJ2-7; v_call: TRBV6-6; cdr3_aa: CASSYPPAYEQYF
j_call: TRBJ2-5; v_call: TRBV4-1; cdr3_aa: CASSRTSGGETQYF
j_call: TRBJ1-1; v_call: TRBV7-2; cdr3_aa: CASSSIPDTEAFF
j_call: TRBJ1-5; v_call: TRBV6-6; cdr3_aa: CASSRDRGRAFTYSNQPQHF
j_call: TRBJ2-7; v_call: TRBV28; cdr3_aa: CASSPAGDRRTYEQYF
j_call: TRBJ2-2; v_call: TRBV10-3; cdr3_aa: CAITGGRNTGELFF
j_call: TRBJ2-1; v_call: TRBV20-1; cdr3_aa: CSARPRQEYNEQFF
j_call: TRBJ1-1; v_call: TRBV6-1; cdr3_aa: CASSLERSRVNTEAFF
j_call: TRBJ2-3; v_call: TRBV9; cdr3_aa: CASSARTVSQDTQYF
j_call: TRBJ2-5; v_call: TRBV25-1; cdr3_aa: CASSELPSRETQYF
j_call: TRBJ1-3; v_call: TRBV10-3; cdr3_aa: CAISVRDGNTIYF
j_call: TRBJ1-1; v_call: TRBV6-5; cdr3_aa: CASGGQGVYSGTEAFF
j_call: TRBJ1-1; v_call: TRBV7-9; cdr3_aa: CASSWSREVTEAFF
j_call: TRBJ2-1; v_call: TRBV10-3; cdr3_aa: CAISAGLAETSSYNEQFF
j_call: .; v_call: TRBV11-2; cdr3_aa: CASSLDWNQPQYF
j_call: TRBJ2-7; v_call: TRBV20-1; cdr3_aa: CSARPTGDYEQYF
j_call: TRBJ2-3; v_call: TRBV27; cdr3_aa: CASSLSTTGLDTQYF
j_call: TRBJ1-1; v_call: TRBV20-1; cdr3_aa: CSARAPNEGEAFF
j_call: TRBJ2-2; v_call: TRBV9; cdr3_aa: CASSVEMNTGELFF
j_call: TRBJ1-5; v_call: TRBV27; cdr3_aa: CASSLAGSNQPQHF
j_call: TRBJ1-1; v_call: TRBV7-6; cdr3_aa: CASSHQAGRSNTEAFF
j_call: TRBJ2-7; v_call: TRBV28; cdr3_aa: CASSLRAGGGYEQYF
j_call: TRBJ1-3; v_call: TRBV5-6; cdr3_aa: CASSDGLGGNTIYF
j_call: TRBJ1-1; v_call: TRBV19; cdr3_aa: CASSPGGSFLPGAFF